This entry lists 15 T cell receptor beta chains sequenced from one sample in a study of OX40 agonist ivuxolimab in advanced cancers. Here immunoSEQ multiplex PCR was the method, and the copy in TCRdb shows in-frame clones only, minus some. The sample lists approximately 79,000 clones; about nine tenths were seen once. This sample comprised CD4+ or CD8+ T cells sorted from blood, obtained in a trial of the OX40 agonist ivuxolimab. The receptors were sampled from an adult with an advanced solid tumor such as melanoma, head and neck, liver or kidney cancer.

This sequence joins TRBV19 and TRBJ1-1; the D is unclear. Trimming took 8 bases from V and 1 from J, leaving 14 bases between them. The germline V gene encodes CDR1 LNHDA and CDR2 SQIVND (reference sequence). The length of the CDR3 is 14 residues. The CDR3 region is CASEGKVQNTEAFF. The CDR3 coding sequence is TGTGCCAGTGAAGGGAAGGTCCAGAACACTGAAGCTTTCTTT.

This CDR3 reads CASSGGQGVEQYF. In nucleotides, the CDR3 is TGCGCCAGCAGCGGGGGACAGGGTGTGGAGCAGTACTTC. This chain joins TRBV5-1 and TRBJ2-7, with 9 bases identical to TRBD1. In germline, CDR1 is SGHRS, CDR2 YFSETQ. Trimming took 4 bases from V and 7 from J; bases not matched to a gene: 6. The CDR3 is made up of 13 amino acids.

The chain is built from TRBV6-5 and TRBJ2-3; 7 bases map to TRBD2. V dropped 7 bases and J dropped 0; count of bases not matched to a gene: 7. Germline V gene lookup returns CDR1 MNHEY and CDR2 SVGAGI. The CDR3 contains 15 residues. The CDR3 spells CASMGGIDSTDTQYF. For the CDR3, the DNA is TGTGCCAGCATGGGGGGGATAGATAGCACAGATACGCAGTATTTT.

This chain connects TRBV5-6 to TRBJ2-2, with D possibly being TRBD2 (6 bases). V was cut by 0 bases and J by 3 bases, with 9 bases left in between. Germline V lookup: CDR1 SGHDT, CDR2 YYEEEE. The CDR3 runs to 15 residues. The CDR3 sequence: CASSLARRDTGELFF. The CDR3 DNA reads as TGTGCCAGCAGCTTGGCTAGGAGGGACACCGGGGAGCTGTTTTTT.

Relative to its sample, this clone is medium-sized. Other DNA sequences in this specimen translate into the identical CDR3. The chain recombines TRBV6-4 with TRBJ2-1, with 8 positions matching TRBD2. CDR1 and CDR2 from the germline V gene are MRHNA and SNTAGT. V shed 2 bases, J shed 3 bases, and the junction held 0 bases outside the gene matches. This CDR3 region has 14 residues. Written as DNA, the CDR3 is TGTGCCAGCAGTGACAGCGGGGGCTACAATGAGCAGTTCTTC. This gives the protein CASSDSGGYNEQFF.

The gene calls are TRBV5-1 and TRBJ2-7, with TRBD2 matching over 12 bases. Looked up from germline, CDR1 is SGHRS and CDR2 is YFSETQ. CDR3 length: 15 residues. Trimming at V came to 2 bases and at J to 5 bases, leaving 5 bases not matched to a gene. The CDR3 DNA sequence: TGCGCCAGCAGCTTACTAGCGGGGGGCAAAGACGAGCAGTACTTC. Its translation: CASSLLAGGKDEQYF.

This clone was observed a few times. The gene calls are TRBV2 and TRBJ2-3, with 14 bases that match TRBD2. V shed 3 bases, J shed 0 bases, and the junction held 2 bases outside the gene matches. The CDR3 totals 17 residues. Germline CDR1 SNHLY, CDR2 FYNNEI. The CDR3 is CASSETSGGGSTDTQYF. As DNA, the CDR3 is TGTGCCAGCAGTGAGACTAGCGGGGGGGGGAGCACAGATACGCAGTATTTT.

The chain combines TRBV7-8 with TRBJ2-1; 8 bases match TRBD2. The CDR3 sequence is 16 residues long. V dropped 1 base and J dropped 4; count of bases not matched to a gene: 6. Germline V CDR1 and CDR2: SGHVS, FQNEAQ. CDR3 in amino acids: CASSLVAGSPYNEQFF. The CDR3 region has the DNA TGTGCCAGCAGCTTAGTAGCGGGGAGCCCATACAATGAGCAGTTCTTC.

The chain joins TRBV7-9 to TRBJ2-3; no firm D call. Trimming took off 6 bases at V and 1 base at J, with 14 bases between the two ends. Germline V gene data show CDR1 as SEHNR and CDR2 as FQNEAQ (reference sequence). The CDR3 length is 15 residues. As DNA, the CDR3 is TGTGCCAGCAGTTCCGTACAATTTGGCACAGATACGCAGTATTTT. Its translation is CASSSVQFGTDTQYF. The full variable domain, in which reference TRBV7-9 and TRBJ2-3 provide the parts outside the CDR3, is DTGVSQNPRHKITKRGQNVTFRCDPISEHNRLYWYRQTLGQGPEFLTYFQNEAQLEKSRLLSDRFSAERPKGSFSTLEIQRTEQGDSAMYLCASSSVQFGTDTQYFGPGTRLTVL.

V usage is TRBV4-1 and J usage is TRBJ1-1, with unresolved D. In germline, CDR1 is MGHRA, CDR2 YSYEKL. The V end lost 1 base, the J end lost 4 bases, and 10 bases lay between the germline ends. The CDR3 runs 14 residues. CDR3 sequence (DNA): TGCGCCAGCAGCCAAGTCGGAAGAGGCACTGAAGCTTTCTTT. Residues: CASSQVGRGTEAFF.

This clone was seen only a few times. The V and J genes are TRBV27 and TRBJ2-7, with 9 bases lining up with TRBD1. This CDR3 contains 14 residues. The V and J ends lost 5 bases and 6 bases, in that order; junction bases with no gene match: 8. Germline V gene sequence: CDR1 MNHEY, CDR2 SMNVEV (reference sequence). CDR3 region: CASSPTGGWVEQYF. The CDR3 DNA reads TGTGCCAGCAGTCCGACAGGGGGTTGGGTCGAGCAGTACTTC.

This clone was picked up one time. The rearrangement joins TRBV7-8 to TRBJ2-7; D remains ambiguous. V was pared by 7 bases and J by 3 bases, with 16 bases between. The CDR3 length is 14 residues. The germline gives CDR1 SGHVS, CDR2 FQNEAQ. The CDR3 nucleotides read TGTGCCAGCACCCTGAGGTTGTCCGACTACGAGCAGTACTTC. This gives the protein CASTLRLSDYEQYF.

This CDR3 reads CASSVSNGNEQFF. The CDR3 DNA sequence: TGTGCCAGCAGCGTGTCGAATGGAAATGAGCAGTTCTTC. J is TRBJ2-1 and V is TRBV9; D uncertain. The V end lost 2 bases, the J end lost 7 bases, and 10 bases lay between the germline ends. CDR1 SGDLS and CDR2 YYNGEE come from the germline V gene. This CDR3 comprises 13 residues.

This chain uses TRBV2 with TRBJ2-1, with 9 bases that match TRBD2. The CDR3 length is 15 residues. V shed 4 bases, J shed 2 bases, and the junction held 3 bases outside the gene matches. Germline V gene sequence: CDR1 SNHLY, CDR2 FYNNEI. In DNA form, the CDR3 reads TGTGCCAGCAGTGTGCTAGCGGGAACCTACAATGAGCAGTTCTTC. Its protein is CASSVLAGTYNEQFF.

This clone came up once. The chain couples TRBV4-1 to TRBJ2-1; tentatively, D is TRBD2 (6 bases). Germline CDR1 and CDR2: MGHRA and YSYEKL. The CDR3 loop spans 14 amino acids. V shed 0 bases and J shed 6 bases, with 9 bases lying between them. Here the CDR3 reads CASSQEGGVNEQFF. The CDR3 DNA follows: TGCGCCAGCAGCCAAGAAGGAGGGGTCAATGAGCAGTTCTTC.